Listed below are T cell receptor beta chains from one sample, sequenced in a study of T cells after yellow fever vaccination. TCRdb fed the 5' RACE reads into MiXCR, producing one record per CDR3 protein. The profile shows 170,000 or so distinct CDR3 sequences, roughly 6.2% of them singletons. The input for sequencing was CD4+ T cells sorted from PBMCs, taken on the day of the first yellow fever vaccination. These receptors were obtained from a man aged 18 to 29 who received the YFV17D yellow fever vaccine. The CDR3 runs from the conserved cysteine through the conserved F or W. D genes are given only for firm matches. A row's size may be missing; if present it is once, few, many or a size class.

clone_size: many; j_call: TRBJ2-5; v_call: TRBV7-6; d_call: TRBD1; cdr3_nt: TGTGCCAGCAGCAACAGGGACAGGGGGACTCAAGAGACCCAGTACTTC; cdr3_aa: CASSNRDRGTQETQYF
clone_size: many; j_call: TRBJ2-7; v_call: TRBV12-3/TRBV12-4; d_call: .; cdr3_nt: TGTGCCAGCAGTTCCCGGGGGGGACAGTTTTGGAGGGAGCAGTACTTC; cdr3_aa: CASSSRGGQFWREQYF
clone_size: .; j_call: TRBJ1-1; v_call: TRBV10-3; d_call: TRBD1; cdr3_nt: TGTGCCATCAGTGAGTCCCAGGGGGTCGGCGAAGCTTTCTTT; cdr3_aa: CAISESQGVGEAFF
clone_size: .; j_call: TRBJ1-1; v_call: TRBV12-3/TRBV12-4; d_call: .; cdr3_nt: TGTGCCAGCAACCCGGGGAACACTGAAGCTTTCTTT; cdr3_aa: CASNPGNTEAFF
clone_size: few; j_call: TRBJ1-6; v_call: TRBV7-2; d_call: .; cdr3_nt: TGTGCCAGCAGCCCGACAGCCATGAGCTCCTATAATTCACCCCTCCACTTT; cdr3_aa: CASSPTAMSSYNSPLHF
clone_size: many; j_call: TRBJ2-3; v_call: TRBV7-2; d_call: TRBD1; cdr3_nt: TGTGCCAGCACCGGACAGGGTCCAGATACGCAGTATTTT; cdr3_aa: CASTGQGPDTQYF
clone_size: few; j_call: TRBJ2-1; v_call: TRBV6-5; d_call: TRBD2; cdr3_nt: TGTGCCAGCAGCCCCGGGGTAGCGGGGGACAATGAGCAGTTCTTC; cdr3_aa: CASSPGVAGDNEQFF
clone_size: .; j_call: TRBJ2-3; v_call: TRBV4-3; d_call: TRBD2; cdr3_nt: TGCGCCAGCAGCCAAGAGACCCCCGGTGCGGGGGGGGAAAAGTATTTT; cdr3_aa: CASSQETPGAGGEKYF
clone_size: many; j_call: TRBJ2-1; v_call: TRBV5-6; d_call: TRBD1; cdr3_nt: TGTGCCAGCAGCTACCTGGGACAGGGTGGCGACAATGAGCAGTTCTTC; cdr3_aa: CASSYLGQGGDNEQFF
clone_size: few; j_call: TRBJ1-5; v_call: TRBV4-1; d_call: TRBD1; cdr3_nt: TGCGCCAGCAGCCAGCTTGGGACAGGGGGTAATCAGCCCCAGCATTTT; cdr3_aa: CASSQLGTGGNQPQHF
clone_size: many; j_call: TRBJ2-5; v_call: TRBV5-4; d_call: TRBD1; cdr3_nt: TGTGCCAGCAGCTCACCACAGGGGGAAGAGACCCAGTACTTC; cdr3_aa: CASSSPQGEETQYF
clone_size: .; j_call: TRBJ2-1; v_call: TRBV18; d_call: TRBD2; cdr3_nt: TGTGCCAGCTCACTCCGGGGACTAGCGGACAATGAGCAGTTCTTC; cdr3_aa: CASSLRGLADNEQFF
clone_size: many; j_call: TRBJ2-2; v_call: TRBV5-4; d_call: TRBD2; cdr3_nt: TGTGCCAGCAGGTTGGGAGGGGCTGACACCGGGGAGCTGTTTTTT; cdr3_aa: CASRLGGADTGELFF
clone_size: many; j_call: TRBJ1-6; v_call: TRBV18; d_call: .; cdr3_nt: TGTGCCAGCTCACCGACACGCGATAATTCACCCCTCCACTTT; cdr3_aa: CASSPTRDNSPLHF
clone_size: many; j_call: TRBJ1-1; v_call: TRBV15; d_call: TRBD1; cdr3_nt: TGTGCCACCAGCGTCCAGGGGGCTGTGAACACTGAAGCTTTCTTT; cdr3_aa: CATSVQGAVNTEAFF
clone_size: many; j_call: TRBJ2-3; v_call: TRBV4-1; d_call: TRBD2; cdr3_nt: TGCGCCAGCAGCCGGCGGGGGGGCCTGGGTACAGATACGCAGTATTTT; cdr3_aa: CASSRRGGLGTDTQYF
clone_size: few; j_call: TRBJ1-4; v_call: TRBV20-1; d_call: .; cdr3_nt: TGCAGTGCCGCCCCGGGACGGAGCCATGAAAAACTGTTTTTT; cdr3_aa: CSAAPGRSHEKLFF
clone_size: .; j_call: TRBJ2-3; v_call: TRBV20-1; d_call: TRBD1; cdr3_nt: TGCAGTGCTAGAGGACAGGGGGCGGGTATGCAGTATTTT; cdr3_aa: CSARGQGAGMQYF
clone_size: many; j_call: TRBJ2-3; v_call: TRBV28; d_call: .; cdr3_nt: TGTGCCAGCACACGAAGCACAGATACGCAGTATTTT; cdr3_aa: CASTRSTDTQYF
clone_size: .; j_call: TRBJ2-5; v_call: TRBV3-1; d_call: TRBD1; cdr3_nt: TGTGCCAGCAGCCAAGTTTCCGGGACAGGGTCACTTCAAGAGACCCAGTACTTC; cdr3_aa: CASSQVSGTGSLQETQYF
clone_size: many; j_call: TRBJ2-2; v_call: TRBV6-5; d_call: .; cdr3_nt: TGTGCCAGCAGTTACTCTAGTGACCCCGCGGGGAAGGCCGGGGAGCTGTTTTTT; cdr3_aa: CASSYSSDPAGKAGELFF
clone_size: few; j_call: TRBJ1-1; v_call: TRBV5-6; d_call: TRBD1; cdr3_nt: TGTGCCAGCAGCTTGGAGGTAGGGGGCGGATGGAACACTGAAGCTTTCTTT; cdr3_aa: CASSLEVGGGWNTEAFF
clone_size: many; j_call: TRBJ2-3; v_call: TRBV11-2; d_call: .; cdr3_nt: TGTGCCAGCAGCTTAGAGGAGGGGGTAGCGGAGCCCACAGATACGCAGTATTTT; cdr3_aa: CASSLEEGVAEPTDTQYF
clone_size: few; j_call: TRBJ2-5; v_call: TRBV5-1; d_call: TRBD2; cdr3_nt: TGCGCCAGCAGCTTGGGGGCTAGCGGGGGGGTCCAAGAGACCCAGTACTTC; cdr3_aa: CASSLGASGGVQETQYF
clone_size: few; j_call: TRBJ1-1; v_call: TRBV3-1; d_call: TRBD1; cdr3_nt: TGTGCCAGCACGCCCGACAGGGGAAATGAAGCTTTCTTT; cdr3_aa: CASTPDRGNEAFF
clone_size: many; j_call: TRBJ2-1; v_call: TRBV7-2; d_call: .; cdr3_nt: TGTGCCAGCAGCCCTGGGGCGGCCCCCTACAATGAGCAGTTCTTC; cdr3_aa: CASSPGAAPYNEQFF
clone_size: many; j_call: TRBJ2-3; v_call: TRBV20-1; d_call: .; cdr3_nt: TGCAGTGCTAGAGGGCGGGGCACAGATACGCAGTATTTT; cdr3_aa: CSARGRGTDTQYF
clone_size: many; j_call: TRBJ1-5; v_call: TRBV12-3/TRBV12-4; d_call: .; cdr3_nt: TGTGCCAGCAGGGGAATGGGGAGCAATCAGCCCCAGCATTTT; cdr3_aa: CASRGMGSNQPQHF
clone_size: many; j_call: TRBJ1-2; v_call: TRBV6-5; d_call: .; cdr3_nt: TGTGCCAGCAGTCGGGACGGTTATGGCTACACCTTC; cdr3_aa: CASSRDGYGYTF
clone_size: few; j_call: TRBJ2-5; v_call: TRBV10-3; d_call: .; cdr3_nt: TGTGCCATCAGTGGCGGCCCTCGAGAGACCCAGTACTTC; cdr3_aa: CAISGGPRETQYF
clone_size: many; j_call: TRBJ1-1; v_call: TRBV4-2; d_call: .; cdr3_nt: TGTGCCAGCAGCCAAGATGTGCAGGGTTTGAACAGTGAAGCTTTCTTT; cdr3_aa: CASSQDVQGLNSEAFF
clone_size: many; j_call: TRBJ2-1; v_call: TRBV20-1; d_call: .; cdr3_nt: TGCAGTGCTAGTTATAGCGCAGGCCACAATGAGCAGTTCTTC; cdr3_aa: CSASYSAGHNEQFF
clone_size: many; j_call: TRBJ2-2; v_call: TRBV3-1; d_call: TRBD2; cdr3_nt: TGTGCCAGCAGCCAAGATCGACTAGCGGGGAGGGACACCGGGGAGCTGTTTTTT; cdr3_aa: CASSQDRLAGRDTGELFF
clone_size: many; j_call: TRBJ2-5; v_call: TRBV5-1; d_call: .; cdr3_nt: TGCGCCAGCAGCTTGGGACGAGAGACCCAGTACTTC; cdr3_aa: CASSLGRETQYF
clone_size: few; j_call: TRBJ2-3; v_call: TRBV4-3; d_call: TRBD2; cdr3_nt: TGCGCCAGCAGCCAAGAGACAGGACGGGGACTAGCGGAACGCACAGATACGCAGTATTTT; cdr3_aa: CASSQETGRGLAERTDTQYF
clone_size: .; j_call: TRBJ2-4; v_call: TRBV11-1; d_call: .; cdr3_nt: TGTGCCAGCAGCTTAGGGGGTGCTTCATTGGCCAAAAACATTCAGTACTTC; cdr3_aa: CASSLGGASLAKNIQYF
clone_size: many; j_call: TRBJ2-1; v_call: TRBV3-1; d_call: TRBD1; cdr3_nt: TGTGCCAGCAGCGTCAGGGGGAGCGATGAGCAGTTCTTC; cdr3_aa: CASSVRGSDEQFF
clone_size: many; j_call: TRBJ1-2; v_call: TRBV30; d_call: .; cdr3_nt: TGTGCCTGGAGTGTACCCGGAGCTGGCTATGGCTACACCTTC; cdr3_aa: CAWSVPGAGYGYTF
clone_size: many; j_call: TRBJ1-3; v_call: TRBV10-3; d_call: TRBD1; cdr3_nt: TGTGCCACACGGACAGGTCTAAGTGGAAACACCATATATTTT; cdr3_aa: CATRTGLSGNTIYF
clone_size: many; j_call: TRBJ2-2; v_call: TRBV5-4; d_call: .; cdr3_nt: TGTGCCAGCAGCTTTAACTTAAACACCGGGGAGCTGTTTTTT; cdr3_aa: CASSFNLNTGELFF
clone_size: once; j_call: TRBJ2-2; v_call: TRBV10-1; d_call: TRBD2; cdr3_nt: TGCTTCTGCAGTGCGCCGACTAGCGGGGCACTCATAAACACCGGGGAGCTGTTTTTT; cdr3_aa: CFCSAPTSGALINTGELFF
clone_size: few; j_call: TRBJ2-5; v_call: TRBV7-2; d_call: .; cdr3_nt: TGTGCCAGCAGCTTAGGGGGGTGGGAGACCCAGTACTTC; cdr3_aa: CASSLGGWETQYF
clone_size: many; j_call: TRBJ2-4; v_call: TRBV4-1; d_call: TRBD2; cdr3_nt: TGCGCCAGCAGCCGGGGACTAGTGGGGAACATTCAGTACTTC; cdr3_aa: CASSRGLVGNIQYF
clone_size: few; j_call: TRBJ2-7; v_call: TRBV20-1; d_call: .; cdr3_nt: TGCAGTGCAAGGGACATAACCTACGAGCAGTACTTC; cdr3_aa: CSARDITYEQYF
clone_size: many; j_call: TRBJ1-5; v_call: TRBV12-3/TRBV12-4; d_call: TRBD1; cdr3_nt: TGTGCCAGCGGGACAGGGGATTTTCAGCCCCAGCATTTT; cdr3_aa: CASGTGDFQPQHF
clone_size: many; j_call: TRBJ2-4; v_call: TRBV4-2; d_call: TRBD1; cdr3_nt: TGTGCCAGCAGCCTCCGTCGGGACAGGGCAGCCAAAAACATTCAGTACTTC; cdr3_aa: CASSLRRDRAAKNIQYF
clone_size: many; j_call: TRBJ2-5; v_call: TRBV28; d_call: .; cdr3_nt: TGTGCCAGCAGTTTTGGGGGAACGGAGACCCAGTACTTC; cdr3_aa: CASSFGGTETQYF
clone_size: few; j_call: TRBJ2-2; v_call: TRBV20-1; d_call: TRBD2; cdr3_nt: TGCAGTGCTAGACCCCCCGGGACTAGAAGCACCGGGGAGCTGTTTTTT; cdr3_aa: CSARPPGTRSTGELFF
clone_size: few; j_call: TRBJ2-3; v_call: TRBV7-2; d_call: TRBD1; cdr3_nt: TGTGCCAGCAGCCATCGACAGGGTAGTACAGATACGCAGTATTTT; cdr3_aa: CASSHRQGSTDTQYF
clone_size: few; j_call: TRBJ2-3; v_call: TRBV4-1; d_call: .; cdr3_nt: TGCGCCAGCAGCCAAGACCCCCCGGGGGACGCCTCCGATACGCAGTATTTT; cdr3_aa: CASSQDPPGDASDTQYF
clone_size: many; j_call: TRBJ2-2; v_call: TRBV6-2/TRBV6-3; d_call: .; cdr3_nt: TGTGCCAGCAGTCAAGCCAGGGAGCTGTTTTTT; cdr3_aa: CASSQARELFF
clone_size: .; j_call: TRBJ2-1; v_call: TRBV24-1; d_call: .; cdr3_nt: TGTGCCACCAGTCAAGTCGATAATGAGCAGTTCTTC; cdr3_aa: CATSQVDNEQFF